This entry is about one T cell receptor (beta chain). Its specificity is unknown. These data originate in a study of T cell repertoires and HLA-DP antigens. TCRdb's copy holds only in-frame clones and misses some; the assay was immunoSEQ multiplex PCR. The sample records approximately 100,000 clones, 86% being singletons. Per the germline V gene, CDR1 is MNHEY and CDR2 is SVGAGI. This CDR3 comprises 16 residues. V was pared by 4 bases and J by 7 bases, with 9 bases of the junction left unmatched. Sequencing was performed on CD4+ T cells from PBMCs. This sequence was found in a man aged 50-59 years in good health and CMV-seronegative. V is TRBV6-5 and J is TRBJ2-1, with 11 bases identical to TRBD2. The CDR3 region has the DNA TGTGCCAGCAGTTTCATTACTAGCGGGAGATTGAATGAGCAGTTCTTC. Protein: CASSFITSGRLNEQFF.